These 5 T cell receptor beta chains were sequenced from one sample in a study of cytomegalovirus exposure and HLA in healthy donors. Assay used: immunoSEQ multiplex PCR; TCRdb lists only in-frame clones, some missing. The table has about 220,000 clones, around 88% seen once. The material sequenced was PBMCs. All receptors come from a woman aged 18-29 years in good health and CMV-seronegative.

J is TRBJ2-6 and V is TRBV28; weak D call: TRBD1 (5 bases). Trimming left V 4 bases short and J 0 bases short, with 10 bases between. Per the germline V gene, CDR1 is MDHEN and CDR2 is SYDVKM. The CDR3 contains 16 residues. The DNA for the CDR3 is TGTGCCAGCAGTTCCCAAGGGGTCTCTGGGGCCAACGTCCTGACTTTC. Protein sequence: CASSSQGVSGANVLTF.

The chain employs TRBV13 and TRBJ2-7, with D possibly TRBD1 on 6 matching bases. Germline V gene sequence: CDR1 PRHDT, CDR2 FYEKMQ (reference sequence). CDR3 length: 14 residues. Trimming stripped 5 bases from V and 0 bases from J, with 11 bases between. The CDR3 loop is CASSDRDNSYEQYF. The CDR3, as DNA: TGTGCCAGCAGCGACCGGGACAACTCCTACGAGCAGTACTTC.

This chain uses TRBV5-1 with TRBJ1-1; TRBD1 matches 8 bases. The CDR3 length is 13 residues. Unmatched junction bases numbered 1, after V lost 3 bases and J lost 3 bases. Germline V gene data show CDR1 as SGHRS and CDR2 as YFSETQ. In DNA form, the CDR3 reads TGCGCCAGCAGCTACAGGGGGGACACTGAAGCTTTCTTT. It yields the protein CASSYRGDTEAFF.

This rearrangement joins TRBV19 to TRBJ2-1; 11 positions match TRBD2. CDR1 is LNHDA, CDR2 SQIVND, per germline (reference sequence). The CDR3 is made up of 16 amino acids. The ends lost 3 bases at V and 6 bases at J; junction bases unmatched: 7. The CDR3: CASSILTSGTSNEQFF. The CDR3 DNA follows: TGTGCCAGTAGTATTTTGACTAGCGGGACGAGCAATGAGCAGTTCTTC.

The chain recombines TRBV27 with TRBJ2-7; TRBD1 agrees at 9 bases. Germline CDR1 and CDR2: MNHEY and SMNVEV (reference sequence). V shed 0 bases and J 6 bases; nucleotides not matched to a gene: 15. This CDR3 is built from 18 residues. The CDR3 sequence: CASSLSNPGTGFRGEQYF. For the CDR3, the DNA is TGTGCCAGCAGTTTATCGAACCCCGGGACAGGGTTTCGTGGCGAGCAGTACTTC.